Only a few counts were recorded for the clone carrying this T cell receptor (beta chain). V was shortened by 4 bases and J by 9 bases, with 23 bases between the two germline ends. The CDR3 has 16 amino acids. Germline lookup yields CDR1 SGDLS and CDR2 YYNGEE. The sample originates from a study of T cells in Graves' hyperthyroidism and ophthalmopathy. Study details: Before treatment of any kind, peripheral blood was taken at initial diagnosis.

Patients having uncontrolled infection, another autoimmune disease, pregnancy or lactation were not included. The PBMCs were sourced from fresh peripheral blood (about 10 ml). Amplified TCR beta CDR3 regions came from RNA transcripts. The TCR CDR3 first-round RT-PCR relied on the HTBI primer set. One entry per CDR3 protein results from TCRdb running MiXCR on the multiplex PCR reads. The sample holds under 300,000 distinct CDR3 sequences, over 20% seen once. The source material was blood. The TCR comes from a man aged 25-40 years with Graves' ophthalmopathy. This chain uses TRBV9 with TRBJ2-1; D perhaps matches TRBD2 (5 bases). The CDR3 sequence is CASSPRGSLIYGEQFF. The CDR3 DNA reads TGTGCCAGCAGCCCTCGGGGTAGCCTCATCTACGGTGAGCAGTTCTTC.